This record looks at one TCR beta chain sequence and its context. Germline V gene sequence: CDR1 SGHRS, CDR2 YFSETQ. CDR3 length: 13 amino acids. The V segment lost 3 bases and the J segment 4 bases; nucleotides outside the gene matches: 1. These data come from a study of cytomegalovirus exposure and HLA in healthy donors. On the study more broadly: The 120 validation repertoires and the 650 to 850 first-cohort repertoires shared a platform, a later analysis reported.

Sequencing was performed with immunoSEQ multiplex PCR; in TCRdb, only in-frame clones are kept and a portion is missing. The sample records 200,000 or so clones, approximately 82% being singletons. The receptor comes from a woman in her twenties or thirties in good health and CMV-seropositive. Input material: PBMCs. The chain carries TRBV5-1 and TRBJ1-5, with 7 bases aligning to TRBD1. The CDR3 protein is CASSWDSNQPQHF. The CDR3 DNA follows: TGCGCCAGCAGCTGGGACAGTAATCAGCCCCAGCATTTT.